The source of this TCR beta chain is a study of post-analysis software for immune sequencing data. Overall study findings and caveats: Comparison of patients with controls showed five TRBV segments more frequent in patients, TRBV5-6, TRBV5-1 and TRBV20-1 among them. Same-batch samples co-clustered strongly by F measure.

The length of the CDR3 is 17 residues. Tagging with unique molecular identifiers was a feature of the TCR beta cDNA libraries. TCRdb fed the PCR reads into MiXCR, producing one record per CDR3 protein. The sample lists 700,000 to 900,000 distinct CDR3 sequences, 40% to 55% occurring once. With regard to this clonotype: What it binds is unknown.

Input material: blood. The source is a girl between 5 and 17 years old with multiple sclerosis. V gene TRBV21-1 combines with J gene TRBJ2-4; TRBD2, the table's D call, lacks a check against the DNA. TRBV21-1 is tagged as a pseudogene. The CDR3 coding sequence is TGTGCCAGCAGCAGTCCAAGCGGGAGGGCCCGGGAAAACATTCAGTACTTC. It specifies CASSSPSGRARENIQYF.